This TCR beta chain was profiled in a study of T cell changes during pregnancy in multiple sclerosis. Repertoires were generated with immunoSEQ multiplex PCR, while TCRdb's copy carries only in-frame clones and drops some. The sample contains more than 35,000 clones, over 90% of which appear only once. Trimming left V 6 bases short and J 5 bases short, with 17 bases between. Germline V gene data show CDR1 as SNHLY and CDR2 as FYNNEI. The CDR3 is made up of 15 amino acids. The TCR comes from a female donor with multiple sclerosis, enrolled in a pregnancy study. The input for sequencing was CD4+ T cells from peripheral blood mononuclear cells, taken in the second trimester of pregnancy. The V and J genes are TRBV2 and TRBJ1-5; D is perhaps TRBD1 (5 bases). The CDR3 nucleotides are TGTGCCAGCAGCGTCCTGCGGGAAGGGGATCAGCCCCAGCATTTT. It yields the protein CASSVLREGDQPQHF.